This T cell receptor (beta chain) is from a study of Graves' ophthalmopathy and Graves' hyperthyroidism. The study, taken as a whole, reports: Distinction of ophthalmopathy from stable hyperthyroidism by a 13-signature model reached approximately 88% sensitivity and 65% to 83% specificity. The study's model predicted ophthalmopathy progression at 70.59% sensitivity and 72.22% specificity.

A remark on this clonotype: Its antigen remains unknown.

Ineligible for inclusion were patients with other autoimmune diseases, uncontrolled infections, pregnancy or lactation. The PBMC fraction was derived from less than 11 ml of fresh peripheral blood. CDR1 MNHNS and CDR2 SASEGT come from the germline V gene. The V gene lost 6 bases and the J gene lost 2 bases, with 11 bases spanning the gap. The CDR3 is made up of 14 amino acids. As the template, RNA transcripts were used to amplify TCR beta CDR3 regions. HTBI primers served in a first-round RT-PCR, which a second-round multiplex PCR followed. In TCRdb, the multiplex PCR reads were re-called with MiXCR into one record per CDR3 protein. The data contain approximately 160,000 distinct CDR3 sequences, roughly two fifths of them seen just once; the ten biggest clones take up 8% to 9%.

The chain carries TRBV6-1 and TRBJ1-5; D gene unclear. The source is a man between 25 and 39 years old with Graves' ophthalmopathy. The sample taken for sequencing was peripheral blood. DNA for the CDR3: TGTGCCAGCAGCCAGAACGGGCGCAATCAGCCCCAGCATTTT. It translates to CASSQNGRNQPQHF.